This record concerns one TCR beta chain sequence. The germline gives CDR1 SGHTS, CDR2 YDEGEE. This CDR3 spans 12 amino acids. The germline V and J ends were trimmed by 4 bases and 4 bases, with 8 bases remaining between them. The data were produced by immunoSEQ multiplex PCR, yet TCRdb's version contains in-frame clones alone and is incomplete. The data hold tens of thousands of clones, with 81% observed a single time. The sample is drawn from a study of blood T cell repertoires in COVID-19. Study in general: Italy, Spain and the United States were the sources of the convalescent and acute COVID-19 samples. The cDNA or gDNA used as material had been derived from T cells, B-cell-depleted T cells, or PBMCs.

The source material was peripheral blood. The V and J genes are TRBV5-8 and TRBJ1-2; tentative D call: TRBD1 (6 bases). The clonotype originates from a woman between 55 and 75 years old with acute or convalescent COVID-19. The CDR3 DNA sequence: TGTGCCAGCAGCCGGGACATCTATGGCTACACCTTC. This gives the protein CASSRDIYGYTF.